This T cell receptor (beta chain) is from a study of blood T cell repertoires in COVID-19. On the study more broadly: Samples came from the United States, Italy and Spain, spanning acute and convalescent COVID-19. Sample material is recorded as cDNA or gDNA derived from T cells, B-cell-depleted T cells, or PBMCs.

The count of this clone is one. The CDR3 loop spans 15 amino acids. Germline values: CDR1 SGDLS, CDR2 YYNGEE. V shed 0 bases, J shed 7 bases, and the junction held 7 bases outside the gene matches. How the authors handled the data: From reference gene primer amplification, estimates of nucleated cell counts were derived. Measured with immunoSEQ multiplex PCR; TCRdb has only the in-frame clones, and not every one. V and J calls plus clone size are reproduced from that table; the DNA served to infer D and trimming. The data contain about 93,000 clones, about nine tenths of them singletons. This sequence was found in a human donor with active COVID-19. The donor label of this sample is uncertain. The specimen sequenced was peripheral blood. This chain uses TRBV9 with TRBJ1-2; 9 bases match TRBD1. The CDR3 reads CASSVGGTGSGGYTF. In DNA form, the CDR3 reads TGTGCCAGCAGCGTAGGAGGGACAGGGTCGGGTGGCTACACCTTC.